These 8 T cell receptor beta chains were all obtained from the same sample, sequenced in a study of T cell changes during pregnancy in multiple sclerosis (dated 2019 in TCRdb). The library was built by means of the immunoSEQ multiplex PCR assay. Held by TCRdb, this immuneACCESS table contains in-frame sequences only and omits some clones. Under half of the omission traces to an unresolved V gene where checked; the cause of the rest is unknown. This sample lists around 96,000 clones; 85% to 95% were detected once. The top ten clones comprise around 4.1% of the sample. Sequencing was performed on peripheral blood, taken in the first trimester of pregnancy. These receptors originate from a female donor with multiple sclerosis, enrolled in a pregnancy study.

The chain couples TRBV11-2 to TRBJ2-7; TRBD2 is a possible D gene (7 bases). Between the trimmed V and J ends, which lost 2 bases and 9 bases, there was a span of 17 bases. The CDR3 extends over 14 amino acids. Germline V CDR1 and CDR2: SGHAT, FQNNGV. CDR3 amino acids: CASSLNPGGPVQYF. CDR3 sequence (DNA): TGTGCCAGCAGCTTAAATCCCGGGGGGCCCGTGCAGTACTTC.

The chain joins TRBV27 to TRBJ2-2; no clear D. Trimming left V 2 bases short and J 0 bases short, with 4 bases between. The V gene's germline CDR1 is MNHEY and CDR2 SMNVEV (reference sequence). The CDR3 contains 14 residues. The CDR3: CASSLLPNTGELFF. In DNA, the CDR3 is TGTGCCAGCAGTTTACTCCCGAACACCGGGGAGCTGTTTTTT.

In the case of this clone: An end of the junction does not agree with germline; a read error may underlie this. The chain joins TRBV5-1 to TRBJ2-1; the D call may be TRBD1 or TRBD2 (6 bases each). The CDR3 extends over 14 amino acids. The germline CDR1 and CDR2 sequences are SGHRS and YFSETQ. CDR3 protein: CASSLGGPYNEQFF. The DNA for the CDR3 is TGCGCCAGCAGTTTGGGGGGCCCCTACAATGAGCAGTTCTTC.

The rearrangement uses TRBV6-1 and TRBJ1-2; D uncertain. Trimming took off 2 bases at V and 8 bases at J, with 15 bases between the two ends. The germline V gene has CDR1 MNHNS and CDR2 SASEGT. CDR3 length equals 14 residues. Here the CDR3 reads CASSERPNRGGYTF. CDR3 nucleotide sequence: TGTGCCAGCAGTGAACGCCCGAACCGGGGAGGCTACACCTTC.

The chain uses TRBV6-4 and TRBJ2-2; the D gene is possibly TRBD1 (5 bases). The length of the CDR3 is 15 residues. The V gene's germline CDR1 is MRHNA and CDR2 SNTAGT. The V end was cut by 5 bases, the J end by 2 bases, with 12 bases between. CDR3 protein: CASSTDSSNTGELFF. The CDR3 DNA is TGTGCCAGCAGTACCGACAGCTCTAACACCGGGGAGCTGTTTTTT.

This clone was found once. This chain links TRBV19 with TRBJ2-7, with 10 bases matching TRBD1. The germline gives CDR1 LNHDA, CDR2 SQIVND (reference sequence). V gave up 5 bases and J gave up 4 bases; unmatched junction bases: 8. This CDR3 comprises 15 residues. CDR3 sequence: CASSPRRQGAYEQYF. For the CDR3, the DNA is TGTGCCAGTAGTCCCCGACGACAGGGGGCTTACGAGCAGTACTTC.

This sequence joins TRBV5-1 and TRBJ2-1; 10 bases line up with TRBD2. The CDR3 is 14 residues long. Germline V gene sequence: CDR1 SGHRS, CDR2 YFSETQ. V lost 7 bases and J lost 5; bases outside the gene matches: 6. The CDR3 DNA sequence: TGCGCCAGCGGGCTAGCGGGGGTTGACAATGAGCAGTTCTTC. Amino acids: CASGLAGVDNEQFF. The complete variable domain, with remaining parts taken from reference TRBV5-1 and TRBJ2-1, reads KAGVTQTPRYLIKTRGQQVTLSCSPISGHRSVSWYQQTPGQGLQFLFEYFSETQRNKGNFPGRFSGRQFSNSRSEMNVSTLELGDSALYLCASGLAGVDNEQFFGPGTRLTVL.

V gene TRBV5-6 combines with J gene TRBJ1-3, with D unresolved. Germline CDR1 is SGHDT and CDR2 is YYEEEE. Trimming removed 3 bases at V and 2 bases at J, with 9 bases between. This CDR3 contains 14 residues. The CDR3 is CASSWNGAGNTIYF. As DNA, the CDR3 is TGTGCCAGCAGCTGGAACGGGGCTGGAAACACCATATATTTT.